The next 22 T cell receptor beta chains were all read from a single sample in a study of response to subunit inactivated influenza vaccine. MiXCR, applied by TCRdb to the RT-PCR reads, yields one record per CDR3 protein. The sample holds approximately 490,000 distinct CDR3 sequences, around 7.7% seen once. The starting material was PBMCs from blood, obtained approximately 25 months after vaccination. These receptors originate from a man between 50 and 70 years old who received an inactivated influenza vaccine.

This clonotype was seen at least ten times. CDR3 DNA: TGTGCCAGCAGTTACTCGATGTCCAGTAACTATGGCTACACCTTC. The encoded protein is CASSYSMSSNYGYTF. The chain uses TRBV6-5 and TRBJ1-2; D is unclear. The CDR3 loop spans 15 amino acids. Germline assignment: CDR1 MNHEY and CDR2 SVGAGI. Trimming removed 0 bases at V and 1 base at J, with 9 bases between.

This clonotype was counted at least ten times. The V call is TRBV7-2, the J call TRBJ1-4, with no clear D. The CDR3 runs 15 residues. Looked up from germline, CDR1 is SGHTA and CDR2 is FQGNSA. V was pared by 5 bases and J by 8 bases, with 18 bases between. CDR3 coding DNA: TGTGCCAGCAGCCCCCTGGGAACTCAAGGGGAAAAACTGTTTTTT. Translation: CASSPLGTQGEKLFF.

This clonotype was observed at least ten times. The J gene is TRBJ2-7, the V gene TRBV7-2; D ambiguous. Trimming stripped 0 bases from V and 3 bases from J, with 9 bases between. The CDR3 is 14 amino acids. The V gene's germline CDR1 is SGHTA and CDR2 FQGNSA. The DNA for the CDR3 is TGTGCCAGCAGCTTAGCCACAGCAGACTACGAGCAGTACTTC. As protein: CASSLATADYEQYF.

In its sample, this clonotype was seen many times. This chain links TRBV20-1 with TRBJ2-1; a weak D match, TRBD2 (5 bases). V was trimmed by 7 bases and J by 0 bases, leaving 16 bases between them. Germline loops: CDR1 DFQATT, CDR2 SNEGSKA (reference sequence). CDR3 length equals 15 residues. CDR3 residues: CSDSPRSGSYNEQFF. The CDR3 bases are TGCAGTGATTCCCCGCGGAGCGGCTCCTACAATGAGCAGTTCTTC.

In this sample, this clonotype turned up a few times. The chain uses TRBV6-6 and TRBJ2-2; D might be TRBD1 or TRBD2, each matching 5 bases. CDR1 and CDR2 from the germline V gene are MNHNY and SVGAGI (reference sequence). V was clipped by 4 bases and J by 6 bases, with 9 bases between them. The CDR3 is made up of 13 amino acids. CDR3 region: CASSWGPSGELFF. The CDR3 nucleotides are TGTGCCAGCAGTTGGGGACCATCCGGGGAGCTGTTTTTT.

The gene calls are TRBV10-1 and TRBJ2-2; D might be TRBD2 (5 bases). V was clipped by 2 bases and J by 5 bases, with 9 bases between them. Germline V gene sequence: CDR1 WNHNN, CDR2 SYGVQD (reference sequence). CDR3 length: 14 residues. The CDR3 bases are TGCGCCAGCAGTGAGAACAGCGGAACCGGGGAGCTGTTTTTT. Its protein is CASSENSGTGELFF.

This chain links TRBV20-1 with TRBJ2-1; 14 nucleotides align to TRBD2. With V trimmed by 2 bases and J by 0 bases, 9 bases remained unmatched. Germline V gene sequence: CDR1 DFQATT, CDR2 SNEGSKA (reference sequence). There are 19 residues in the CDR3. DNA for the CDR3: TGCAGTGCTAGAAAATGGACTAGCGGGAGGACCAGCTCCTACAATGAGCAGTTCTTC. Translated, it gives CSARKWTSGRTSSYNEQFF.

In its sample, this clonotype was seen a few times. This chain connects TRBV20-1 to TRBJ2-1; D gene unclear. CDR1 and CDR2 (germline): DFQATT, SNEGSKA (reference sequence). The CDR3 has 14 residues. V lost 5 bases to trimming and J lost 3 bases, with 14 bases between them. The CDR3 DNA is TGCAGTGCTCCACTTCCTGGGGTCTACAATGAGCAGTTCTTC. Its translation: CSAPLPGVYNEQFF.

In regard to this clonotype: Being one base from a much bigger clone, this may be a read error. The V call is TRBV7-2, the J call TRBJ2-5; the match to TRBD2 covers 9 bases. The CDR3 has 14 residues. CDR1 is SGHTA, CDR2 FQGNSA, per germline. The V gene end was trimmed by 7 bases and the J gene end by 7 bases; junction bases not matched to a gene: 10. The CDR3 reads CASTRLAGRVTQYF. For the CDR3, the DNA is TGTGCCAGCACCCGCCTAGCGGGACGGGTGACCCAGTACTTC.

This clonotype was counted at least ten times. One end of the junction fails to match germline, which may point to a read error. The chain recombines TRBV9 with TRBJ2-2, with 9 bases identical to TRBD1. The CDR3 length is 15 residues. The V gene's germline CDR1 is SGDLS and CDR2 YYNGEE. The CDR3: CASSVGQGNTGELFF. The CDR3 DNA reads TGCGCCAGCAGCGTGGGACAGGGGAACACCGGGGAGCTGTTTTTT.

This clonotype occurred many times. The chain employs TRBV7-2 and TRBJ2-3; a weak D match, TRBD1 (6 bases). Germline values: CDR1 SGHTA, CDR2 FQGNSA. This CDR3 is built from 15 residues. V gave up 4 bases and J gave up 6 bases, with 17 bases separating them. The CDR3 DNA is TGTGCCAGCAGCTCCCGACAGGAAGCCGCGGATACGCAGTATTTT. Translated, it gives CASSSRQEAADTQYF.

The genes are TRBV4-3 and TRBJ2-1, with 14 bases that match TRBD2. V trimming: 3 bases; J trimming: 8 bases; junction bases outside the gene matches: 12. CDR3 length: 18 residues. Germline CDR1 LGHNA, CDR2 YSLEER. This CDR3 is CASSHTFGTSGSGHEQFF. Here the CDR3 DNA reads TGCGCCAGCAGCCACACATTCGGGACTAGCGGGAGCGGCCATGAGCAGTTCTTC.

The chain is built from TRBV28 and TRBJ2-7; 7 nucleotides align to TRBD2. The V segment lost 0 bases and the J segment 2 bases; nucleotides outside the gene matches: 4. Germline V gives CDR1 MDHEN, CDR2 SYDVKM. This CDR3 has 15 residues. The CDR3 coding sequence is TGTGCCAGCAGTTTATGGTGGGGGGGTACCTACGAGCAGTACTTC. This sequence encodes CASSLWWGGTYEQYF.

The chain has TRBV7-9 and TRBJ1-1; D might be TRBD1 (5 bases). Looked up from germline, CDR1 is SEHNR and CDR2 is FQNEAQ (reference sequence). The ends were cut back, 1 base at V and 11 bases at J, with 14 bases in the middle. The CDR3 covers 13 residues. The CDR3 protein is CASSLGGPGGAFF. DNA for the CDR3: TGTGCCAGCAGCTTAGGGGGCCCGGGAGGCGCTTTCTTT.

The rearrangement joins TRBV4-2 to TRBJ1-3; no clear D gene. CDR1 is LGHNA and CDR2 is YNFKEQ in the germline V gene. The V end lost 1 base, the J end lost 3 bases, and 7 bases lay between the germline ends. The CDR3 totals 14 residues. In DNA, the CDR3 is TGTGCCAGCAGCCAAGGAATTTTTGGAAACACCATATATTTT. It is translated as CASSQGIFGNTIYF.

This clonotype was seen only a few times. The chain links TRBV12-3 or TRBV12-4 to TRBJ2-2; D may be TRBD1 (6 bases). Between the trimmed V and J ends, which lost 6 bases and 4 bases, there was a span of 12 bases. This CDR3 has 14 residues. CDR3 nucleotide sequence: TGTGCCAGCAGCACGGGACAAACCACCGGGGAGCTGTTTTTT. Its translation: CASSTGQTTGELFF.

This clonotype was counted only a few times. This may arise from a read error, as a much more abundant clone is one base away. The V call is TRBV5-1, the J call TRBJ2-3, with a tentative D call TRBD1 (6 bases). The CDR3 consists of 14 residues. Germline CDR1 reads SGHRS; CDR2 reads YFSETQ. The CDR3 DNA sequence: TGCGCCAGCAGCCTTCGGACAGCCACAGAGACGCAGTATTTT. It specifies CASSLRTATETQYF.

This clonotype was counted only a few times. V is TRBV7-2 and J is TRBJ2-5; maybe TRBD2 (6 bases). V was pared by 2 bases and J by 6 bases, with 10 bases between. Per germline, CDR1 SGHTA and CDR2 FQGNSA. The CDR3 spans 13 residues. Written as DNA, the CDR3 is TGTGCCAGCAGCTTACCGGGGGTGAAGACCCAGTACTTC. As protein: CASSLPGVKTQYF.

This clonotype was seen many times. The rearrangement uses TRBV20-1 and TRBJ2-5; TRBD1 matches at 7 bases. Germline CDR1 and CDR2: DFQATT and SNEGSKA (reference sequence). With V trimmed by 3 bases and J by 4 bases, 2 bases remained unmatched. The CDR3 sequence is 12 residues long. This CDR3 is CSASRDRETQYF. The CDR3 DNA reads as TGCAGTGCTAGCCGGGACAGAGAGACCCAGTACTTC.

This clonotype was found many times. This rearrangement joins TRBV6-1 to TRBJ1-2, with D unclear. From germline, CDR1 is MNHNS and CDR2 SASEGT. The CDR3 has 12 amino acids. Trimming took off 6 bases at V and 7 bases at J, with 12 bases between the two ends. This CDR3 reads CASSLRVGGYTF. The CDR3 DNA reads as TGTGCCAGCAGCCTAAGGGTGGGTGGCTACACCTTC.

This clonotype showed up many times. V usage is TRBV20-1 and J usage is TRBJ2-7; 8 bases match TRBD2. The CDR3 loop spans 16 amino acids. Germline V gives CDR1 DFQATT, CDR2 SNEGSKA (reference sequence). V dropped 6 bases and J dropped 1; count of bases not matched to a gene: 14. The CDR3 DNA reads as TGCAGTGCCAGGGTCATGGCGGGAGGCGTATCCTACGAGCAGTACTTC. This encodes CSARVMAGGVSYEQYF.

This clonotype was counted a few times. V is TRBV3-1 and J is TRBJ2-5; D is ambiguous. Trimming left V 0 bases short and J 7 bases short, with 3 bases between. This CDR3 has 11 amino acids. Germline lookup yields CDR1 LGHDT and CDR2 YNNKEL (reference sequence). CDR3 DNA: TGTGCCAGCAGCCAAGAGAGGACCCAGTACTTC. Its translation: CASSQERTQYF.